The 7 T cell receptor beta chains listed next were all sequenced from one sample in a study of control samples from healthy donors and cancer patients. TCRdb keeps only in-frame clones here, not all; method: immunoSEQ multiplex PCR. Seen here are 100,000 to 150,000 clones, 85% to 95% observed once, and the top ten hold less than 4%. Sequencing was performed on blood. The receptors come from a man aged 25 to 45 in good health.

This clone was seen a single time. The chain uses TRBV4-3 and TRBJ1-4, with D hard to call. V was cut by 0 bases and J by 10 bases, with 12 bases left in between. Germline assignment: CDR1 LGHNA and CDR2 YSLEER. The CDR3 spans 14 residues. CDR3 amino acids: CASSQDSERGKLFF. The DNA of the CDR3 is TGCGCCAGCAGCCAAGATTCCGAGCGGGGAAAACTGTTTTTT.

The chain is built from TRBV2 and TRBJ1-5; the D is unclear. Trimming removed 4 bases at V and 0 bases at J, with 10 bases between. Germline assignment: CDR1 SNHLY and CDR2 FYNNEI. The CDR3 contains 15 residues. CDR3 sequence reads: CASSVVEVSNQPQHF. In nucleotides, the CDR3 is TGTGCCAGCAGTGTAGTCGAAGTTAGCAATCAGCCCCAGCATTTT.

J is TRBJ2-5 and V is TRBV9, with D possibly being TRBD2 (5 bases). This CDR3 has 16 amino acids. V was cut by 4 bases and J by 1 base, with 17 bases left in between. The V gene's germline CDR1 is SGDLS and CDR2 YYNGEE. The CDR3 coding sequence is TGTGCCAGCAGCACCGGACCGGGAACCTTCCAAGAGACCCAGTACTTC. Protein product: CASSTGPGTFQETQYF.

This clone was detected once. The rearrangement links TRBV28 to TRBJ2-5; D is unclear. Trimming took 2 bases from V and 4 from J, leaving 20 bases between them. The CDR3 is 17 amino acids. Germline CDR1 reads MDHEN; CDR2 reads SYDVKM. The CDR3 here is CASSLPRGVFGGETQYF. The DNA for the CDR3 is TGTGCCAGCAGTTTACCCCGAGGCGTTTTTGGTGGAGAGACCCAGTACTTC.

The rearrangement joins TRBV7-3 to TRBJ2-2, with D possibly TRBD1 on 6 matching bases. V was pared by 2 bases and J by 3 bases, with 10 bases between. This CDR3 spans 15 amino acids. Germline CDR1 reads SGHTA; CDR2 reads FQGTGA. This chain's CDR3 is CASSLQGRDTGELFF. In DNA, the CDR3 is TGTGCCAGCAGCTTACAGGGGCGGGACACCGGGGAGCTGTTTTTT.

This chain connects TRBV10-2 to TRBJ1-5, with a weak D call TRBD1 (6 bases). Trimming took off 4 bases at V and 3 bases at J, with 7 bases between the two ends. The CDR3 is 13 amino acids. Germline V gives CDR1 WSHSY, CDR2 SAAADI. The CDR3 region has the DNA TGCGCCAGCAGTGGACAGGTCAATCAGCCCCAGCATTTT. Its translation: CASSGQVNQPQHF.

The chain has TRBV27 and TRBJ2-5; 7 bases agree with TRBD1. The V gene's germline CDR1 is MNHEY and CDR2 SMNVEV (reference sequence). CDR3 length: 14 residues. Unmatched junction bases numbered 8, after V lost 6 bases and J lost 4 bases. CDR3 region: CASRKTGERETQYF. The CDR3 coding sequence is TGTGCCAGCAGAAAAACAGGGGAACGAGAGACCCAGTACTTC.